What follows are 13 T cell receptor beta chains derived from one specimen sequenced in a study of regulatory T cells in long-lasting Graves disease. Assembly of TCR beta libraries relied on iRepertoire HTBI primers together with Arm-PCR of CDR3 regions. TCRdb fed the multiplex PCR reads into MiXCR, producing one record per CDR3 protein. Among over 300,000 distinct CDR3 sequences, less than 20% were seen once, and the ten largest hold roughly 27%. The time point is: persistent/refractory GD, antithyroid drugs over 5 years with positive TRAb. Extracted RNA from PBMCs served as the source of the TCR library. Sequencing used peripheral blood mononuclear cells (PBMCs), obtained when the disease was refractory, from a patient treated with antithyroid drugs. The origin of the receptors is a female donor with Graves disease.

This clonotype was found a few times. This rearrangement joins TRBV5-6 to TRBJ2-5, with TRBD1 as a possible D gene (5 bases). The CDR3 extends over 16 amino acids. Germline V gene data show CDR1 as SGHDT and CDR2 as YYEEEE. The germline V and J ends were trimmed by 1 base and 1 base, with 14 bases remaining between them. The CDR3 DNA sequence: TGTGCCAGCAGCTTGAAGGCAGGGCGAATCCAAGAGACCCAGTACTTC. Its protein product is CASSLKAGRIQETQYF.

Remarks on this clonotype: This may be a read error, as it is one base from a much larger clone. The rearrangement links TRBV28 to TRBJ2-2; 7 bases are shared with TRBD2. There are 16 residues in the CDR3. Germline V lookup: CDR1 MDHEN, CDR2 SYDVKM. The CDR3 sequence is CAGSLLASGNTGELFF. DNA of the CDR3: TGTGCCGGCAGTCTTCTGGCTAGCGGGAACACCGGGGAGCTGTTTTTT.

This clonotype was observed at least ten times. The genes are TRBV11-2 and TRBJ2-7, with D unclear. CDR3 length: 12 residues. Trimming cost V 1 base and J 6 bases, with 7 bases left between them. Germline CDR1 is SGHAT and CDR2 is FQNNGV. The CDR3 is CASSLVTGEQYF. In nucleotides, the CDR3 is TGTGCCAGCAGCTTAGTAACGGGCGAGCAGTACTTC.

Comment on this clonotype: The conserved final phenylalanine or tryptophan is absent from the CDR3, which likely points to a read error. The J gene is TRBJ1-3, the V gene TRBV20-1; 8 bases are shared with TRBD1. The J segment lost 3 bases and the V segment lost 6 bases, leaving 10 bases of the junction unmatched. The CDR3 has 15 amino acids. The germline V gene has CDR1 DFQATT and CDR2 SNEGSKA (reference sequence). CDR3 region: CSAKTGQGGGNTIYS. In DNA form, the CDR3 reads TGCAGTGCAAAGACTGGACAGGGAGGTGGAAACACCATATATTCT.

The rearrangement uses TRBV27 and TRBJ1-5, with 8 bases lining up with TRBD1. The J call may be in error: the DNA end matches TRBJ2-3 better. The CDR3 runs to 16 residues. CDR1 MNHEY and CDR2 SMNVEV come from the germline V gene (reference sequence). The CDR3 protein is CASSPRTGTGHQPQYF. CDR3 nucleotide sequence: TGTGCCAGCAGTCCCCGGACAGGGACTGGCCATCAGCCCCAGTATTTT.

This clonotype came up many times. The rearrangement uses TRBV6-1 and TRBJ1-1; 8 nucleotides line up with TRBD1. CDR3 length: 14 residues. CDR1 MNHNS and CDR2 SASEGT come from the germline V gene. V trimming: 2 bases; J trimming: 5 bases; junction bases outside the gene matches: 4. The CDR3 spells CASSETTGVTEAFF. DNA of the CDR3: TGTGCCAGCAGTGAAACGACAGGGGTGACTGAAGCTTTCTTT.

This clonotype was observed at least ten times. CDR3 coding DNA: TGTGCCACCAGCAGACGACAGGGGAGGTACGAGCAGTACTTC. It is translated as CATSRRQGRYEQYF. J is TRBJ2-7 and V is TRBV15, with TRBD1 matching over 8 bases. V shed 2 bases, J shed 4 bases, and the junction held 4 bases outside the gene matches. CDR3 size: 14 residues. CDR1 LNHNV and CDR2 YYDKDF come from the germline V gene (reference sequence).

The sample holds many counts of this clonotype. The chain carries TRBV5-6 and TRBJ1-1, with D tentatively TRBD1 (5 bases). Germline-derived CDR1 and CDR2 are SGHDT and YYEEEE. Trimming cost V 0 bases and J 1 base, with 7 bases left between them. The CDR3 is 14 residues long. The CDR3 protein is CASSLVGPNTEAFF. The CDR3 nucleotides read TGTGCCAGCAGCTTGGTGGGGCCGAACACTGAAGCTTTCTTT.

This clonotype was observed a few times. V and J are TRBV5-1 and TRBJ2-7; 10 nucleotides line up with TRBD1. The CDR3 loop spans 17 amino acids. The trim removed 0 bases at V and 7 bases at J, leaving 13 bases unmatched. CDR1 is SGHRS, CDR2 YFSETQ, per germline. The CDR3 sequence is CASSLDVRDRGAREQYF. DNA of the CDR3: TGCGCCAGCAGCTTGGACGTCCGGGACAGGGGCGCCCGGGAGCAGTACTTC.

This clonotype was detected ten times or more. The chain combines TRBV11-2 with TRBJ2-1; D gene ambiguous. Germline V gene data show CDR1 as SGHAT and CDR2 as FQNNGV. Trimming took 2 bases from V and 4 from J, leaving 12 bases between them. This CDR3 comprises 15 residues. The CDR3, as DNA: TGTGCCAGCAGCTTACTAGTGCCCTTGTACAATGAGCAGTTCTTC. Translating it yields CASSLLVPLYNEQFF. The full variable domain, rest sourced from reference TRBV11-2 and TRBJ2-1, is EAGVAQSPRYKIIEKRQSVAFWCNPISGHATLYWYQQILGQGPKLLIQFQNNGVVDDSQLPKDRFSAERLKGVDSTLKIQPAKLEDSAVYLCASSLLVPLYNEQFFGPGTRLTVL.

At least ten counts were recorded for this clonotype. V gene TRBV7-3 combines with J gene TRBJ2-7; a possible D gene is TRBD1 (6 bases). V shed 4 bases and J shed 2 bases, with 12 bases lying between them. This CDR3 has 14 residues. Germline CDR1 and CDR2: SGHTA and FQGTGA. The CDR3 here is CASSCRDRTYEQYF. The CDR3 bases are TGTGCCAGCAGCTGCCGCGACAGGACCTACGAGCAGTACTTC.

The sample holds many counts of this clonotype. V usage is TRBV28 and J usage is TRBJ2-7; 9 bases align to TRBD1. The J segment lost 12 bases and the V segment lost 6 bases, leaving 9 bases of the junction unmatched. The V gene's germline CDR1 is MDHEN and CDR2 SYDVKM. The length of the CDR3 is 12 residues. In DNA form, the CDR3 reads TGTGCCAGCAGCGTCGCACCGGGACAGGGGTACTTC. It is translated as CASSVAPGQGYF.

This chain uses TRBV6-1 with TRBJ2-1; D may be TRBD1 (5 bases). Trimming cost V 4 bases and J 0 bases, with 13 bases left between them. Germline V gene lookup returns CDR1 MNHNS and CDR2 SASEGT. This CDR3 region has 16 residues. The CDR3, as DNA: TGTGCCAGCAGTGGCAGGGTGGAAAGCTCCTACAATGAGCAGTTCTTC. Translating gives CASSGRVESSYNEQFF.